What follows are 19 T cell receptor beta chains derived from one specimen sequenced in a study of a mutant IDH1 vaccine in newly diagnosed glioma. Their recognized antigens are unknown. Specified time point: week 23, last vaccination. Topical imiquimod accompanied each vaccine dose, which consisted of 300 ug of mutant IDH1 20-mer peptide. TCRdb's table, derived via immunoSEQ multiplex PCR, lists solely in-frame clones and lacks some. The sample lists about 30,000 clones, approximately 87% occurring once. The source material was PBMCs, sampled from a glioma patient whose treatment included an IDH1 peptide vaccine. The receptors were gathered from a man aged 35 to 55 with glioma.

The chain employs TRBV25-1 and TRBJ2-3; TRBD2 agrees at 9 bases. The V gene end was trimmed by 7 bases and the J gene end by 4 bases; junction bases not matched to a gene: 15. Germline loops: CDR1 MGHDK, CDR2 SYGVNS. The CDR3 extends over 17 amino acids. The CDR3 nucleotides are TGTGCCAGCACCCGGTCGGCCAGCGGGGGGAAGCCAGATACGCAGTATTTT. Its protein is CASTRSASGGKPDTQYF. Together with reference TRBV25-1 and TRBJ2-3, the CDR3 gives the full variable domain: EADIYQTPRYLVIGTGKKITLECSQTMGHDKMYWYQQDPGMELHLIHYSYGVNSTEKGDLSSESTVSRIRTEHFPLTLESARPSHTSQYLCASTRSASGGKPDTQYFGPGTRLTVL.

This clone has only one observation. This sequence joins TRBV20-1 and TRBJ2-5; D uncertain. There are 11 residues in the CDR3. Germline lookup yields CDR1 DFQATT and CDR2 SNEGSKA (reference sequence). CDR3 loop: CSPLRSETQYF. The CDR3 DNA follows: TGCAGCCCCCTGAGGTCAGAGACCCAGTACTTC.

The chain joins TRBV7-2 to TRBJ2-1, with D perhaps TRBD1 or TRBD2 (5 bases each). Germline V CDR1 and CDR2: SGHTA, FQGNSA. The CDR3 spans 14 residues. Trimming took off 4 bases at V and 5 bases at J, with 12 bases between the two ends. The CDR3 region is CASSSKGPNNEQFF. DNA of the CDR3: TGTGCCAGCAGCTCCAAGGGACCAAACAATGAGCAGTTCTTC.

This chain links TRBV7-3 with TRBJ2-7, with TRBD1 matching 7 bases. V gave up 5 bases and J gave up 5 bases; unmatched junction bases: 9. This CDR3 is 14 amino acids long. Germline CDR1 and CDR2: SGHTA and FQGTGA. The CDR3 loop is CASSRTGANDEQYF. The CDR3 nucleotides read TGTGCCAGCAGCCGTACAGGGGCTAACGACGAGCAGTACTTC.

This clone has only one observation. V gene TRBV28 combines with J gene TRBJ1-2; tentative D call: TRBD1 (6 bases). Looked up from germline, CDR1 is MDHEN and CDR2 is SYDVKM. The ends were cut back, 3 bases at V and 6 bases at J, with 14 bases in the middle. The CDR3 totals 14 residues. This CDR3 reads CASSFTRQADGYTF. CDR3 DNA sequence: TGTGCCAGCAGTTTTACCCGACAGGCGGATGGCTACACCTTC.

The chain couples TRBV19 to TRBJ1-5, with D uncertain. The V end was cut by 3 bases, the J end by 0 bases, with 12 bases between. The CDR3 is 16 amino acids. CDR1 and CDR2 (germline): LNHDA, SQIVND (reference sequence). CDR3 in amino acids: CASSIVERISNQPQHF. CDR3 nucleotides: TGTGCCAGTAGTATCGTCGAGAGAATTAGCAATCAGCCCCAGCATTTT. The full variable domain, rest sourced from reference TRBV19 and TRBJ1-5, is DGGITQSPKYLFRKEGQNVTLSCEQNLNHDAMYWYRQDPGQGLRLIYYSQIVNDFQKGDIAEGYSVSREKKESFPLTVTSAQKNPTAFYLCASSIVERISNQPQHFGDGTRLSIL.

This clone was recorded once. The chain uses TRBV28 and TRBJ2-1; D perhaps matches TRBD1 (6 bases). The V and J ends lost 2 bases and 2 bases respectively, with 10 bases between them. CDR1 MDHEN and CDR2 SYDVKM come from the germline V gene. This CDR3 has 15 amino acids. DNA for the CDR3: TGTGCCAGCAGTTTAGGGGACACGACCTACAATGAGCAGTTCTTC. Translation: CASSLGDTTYNEQFF.

This clone was recorded only once. V usage is TRBV5-1 and J usage is TRBJ2-5; possibly TRBD2 for D (5 bases). With 0 bases removed from V and 11 bases from J, the gap between germline ends came to 14 bases. This CDR3 is built from 13 residues. Germline lookup yields CDR1 SGHRS and CDR2 YFSETQ. The CDR3 region has the DNA TGCGCCAGCAGCTTGGCCAGGAAGACTACTCAGTACTTC. This sequence encodes CASSLARKTTQYF.

The chain links TRBV28 to TRBJ2-2; a possible D gene is TRBD1 (6 bases). V lost 4 bases and J lost 4, with 10 bases in between. The length of the CDR3 is 14 residues. The germline CDR1 and CDR2 sequences are MDHEN and SYDVKM. The CDR3 nucleotides read TGTGCCAGCAGTTCCTCGGACAGCACCGGGGAGCTGTTTTTT. This translates into CASSSSDSTGELFF.

This clone has a single count. V and J are TRBV5-1 and TRBJ2-5; 10 nucleotides agree with TRBD1. Germline CDR1 reads SGHRS; CDR2 reads YFSETQ. The trim removed 3 bases at V and 3 bases at J, leaving 2 bases unmatched. The CDR3 spans 14 residues. The chain's CDR3 is CASSWDRGEETQYF. The CDR3 coding sequence is TGCGCCAGCAGCTGGGACAGGGGTGAAGAGACCCAGTACTTC.

This sequence joins TRBV19 and TRBJ2-3; possibly TRBD2 for D (7 bases). In germline, CDR1 is LNHDA, CDR2 SQIVND (reference sequence). This CDR3 region has 14 residues. V gave up 8 bases and J gave up 2 bases, with 14 bases separating them. The CDR3 bases are TGTGCCAGTGGGGGAGGGGGGGCCACAGATACGCAGTATTTT. Encoded protein: CASGGGGATDTQYF.

CDR3 nucleotide sequence: TGCGCCAGCAGCAGACAGGGGACCACAGATACGCAGTATTTT. It is translated as CASSRQGTTDTQYF. The chain couples TRBV4-1 to TRBJ2-3; 8 bases map to TRBD1. This CDR3 comprises 14 residues. The J segment lost 2 bases and the V segment lost 5 bases, leaving 3 bases of the junction unmatched. CDR1 MGHRA and CDR2 YSYEKL come from the germline V gene.

This chain joins TRBV6-4 and TRBJ2-1; 8 nucleotides match TRBD2. The CDR3 sequence is 15 residues long. V was clipped by 2 bases and J by 4 bases; unmatched bases: 4. CDR1 MRHNA and CDR2 SNTAGT come from the germline V gene. The CDR3 DNA reads as TGTGCCAGCAGTGACAGCCTAGCGGGTTACAATGAGCAGTTCTTC. Amino acids: CASSDSLAGYNEQFF.

The J gene is TRBJ1-5, the V gene TRBV19; no definite D call. Per germline, CDR1 LNHDA and CDR2 SQIVND (reference sequence). V shed 4 bases and J shed 5 bases, with 12 bases lying between them. The CDR3 length is 14 residues. This CDR3 reads CASSTRTPHQPQHF. For the CDR3, the DNA is TGTGCCAGTAGTACTCGGACCCCTCATCAGCCCCAGCATTTT.

V gene TRBV7-9 combines with J gene TRBJ1-1, with 10 nucleotides matching TRBD1. Per the germline V gene, CDR1 is SEHNR and CDR2 is FQNEAQ (reference sequence). CDR3 size: 15 residues. Here the CDR3 reads CALVPDRGRVTEAFF. The CDR3 nucleotides read TGTGCTTTAGTTCCTGACAGGGGGCGAGTCACTGAAGCTTTCTTT.

The rearrangement uses TRBV7-2 and TRBJ2-1, with TRBD1 identical over 8 bases. This CDR3 has 18 amino acids. Germline V lookup: CDR1 SGHTA, CDR2 FQGNSA. V gave up 1 base and J gave up 0 bases; unmatched junction bases: 8. CDR3 residues: CASSLVWTGSASYNEQFF. The CDR3 coding sequence is TGTGCCAGCAGCTTAGTATGGACAGGGTCCGCCTCCTACAATGAGCAGTTCTTC.

The chain carries TRBV14 and TRBJ2-3, with 9 bases fitting TRBD2. The CDR3 length is 18 residues. With V trimmed by 3 bases and J by 2 bases, 12 bases remained unmatched. Looked up from germline, CDR1 is SGHDN and CDR2 is FVKESK. The CDR3: CASSHLNRASGTTDTQYF. In nucleotides, the CDR3 is TGTGCCAGCAGCCACCTAAACCGGGCTAGCGGGACCACAGATACGCAGTATTTT.

This chain uses TRBV5-1 with TRBJ2-5, with 8 bases fitting TRBD1. The CDR3 is made up of 16 amino acids. With 3 bases clipped from V and 2 bases from J, the junction kept 9 bases outside the gene matches. Germline V lookup: CDR1 SGHRS, CDR2 YFSETQ. The CDR3, as DNA: TGCGCCAGCAGCTGGGGGACAGGCGCTCTACAAGAGACCCAGTACTTC. The encoded protein is CASSWGTGALQETQYF.

The chain couples TRBV15 to TRBJ1-4, with no clear D. V lost 0 bases to trimming and J lost 7 bases, with 12 bases between them. Germline values: CDR1 LNHNV, CDR2 YYDKDF (reference sequence). The CDR3 covers 15 residues. The CDR3 nucleotides are TGTGCCACCAGCAGAGACCTGACTGGGAGTGAAAAACTGTTTTTT. Its protein is CATSRDLTGSEKLFF.